These 5 T cell receptor beta chains share one sample of origin, sequenced in a study of blood T cell repertoires in COVID-19. Sequencing was performed with immunoSEQ multiplex PCR; in TCRdb, only in-frame clones are kept and a portion is missing. Found here are 350,000 to 450,000 clones, approximately 89% of them singletons; the top ten hold 2.3%. Sample: peripheral blood. These receptors were taken from a woman aged 60-75 years with COVID-19, enrolled during active disease.

The V gene is TRBV12-1, the J gene TRBJ2-7; the table's D gene call, TRBD1, was not cross checked with the DNA. TRBV12-1 is a known pseudogene. This CDR3 has 14 residues. CDR3 coding DNA: TGTGCCAGCAGCGTGACAGGGTATTACTACGAGCAGTACTTC. It is translated as CASSVTGYYYEQYF.

This chain uses TRBV30 with TRBJ1-2; TRBD1 matches 8 bases. This CDR3 has 12 amino acids. J lost 4 bases, V lost 4 bases, and 2 bases had no gene match. Germline V gene sequence: CDR1 GTSNPN, CDR2 SVGIG (reference sequence). Here the CDR3 DNA reads TGTGCCTGGACTACAGGGGGCTATGGCTACACCTTC. This sequence encodes CAWTTGGYGYTF.

The V call is TRBV6-6, the J call TRBJ2-6, with TRBD2 matching over 7 bases. The CDR3 has 15 residues. Germline CDR1 is MNHNY and CDR2 is SVGAGI (reference sequence). V dropped 2 bases and J dropped 2; count of bases not matched to a gene: 0. CDR3 in DNA: TGTGCCAGCAGTTACGCGGGAGCTGGGGCCAACGTCCTGACTTTC. Its translation is CASSYAGAGANVLTF.

The gene calls are TRBV5-8 and TRBJ1-3, with 7 bases fitting TRBD1. The CDR3 is 15 residues long. Germline CDR1 SGHTS, CDR2 YDEGEE. Losses at the gene ends were 4 bases for V and 1 base for J; bases not matched to a gene: 5. CDR3: CASSRRGLSGNTIYF. The CDR3, as DNA: TGTGCCAGCAGCCGCAGGGGGTTATCTGGAAACACCATATATTTT.

This chain links TRBV6-5 with TRBJ2-7; TRBD2 aligns across 11 bases. V shed 2 bases and J 3 bases; nucleotides not matched to a gene: 3. The CDR3 covers 15 residues. The germline gives CDR1 MNHEY, CDR2 SVGAGI. The CDR3 coding sequence is TGTGCCAGCAGTTACGGGACTAGCGGATTCTACGAGCAGTACTTC. This sequence encodes CASSYGTSGFYEQYF.